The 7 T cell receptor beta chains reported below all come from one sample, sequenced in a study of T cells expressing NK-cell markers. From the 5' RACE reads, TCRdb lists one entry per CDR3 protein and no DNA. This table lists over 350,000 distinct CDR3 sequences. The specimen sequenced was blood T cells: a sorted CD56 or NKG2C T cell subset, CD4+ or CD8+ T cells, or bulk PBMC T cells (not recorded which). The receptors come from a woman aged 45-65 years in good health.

CDR3 in amino acids: CASSYSRAGGFYNEQFF. The chain combines TRBV6-5 with TRBJ2-1; with no DNA, the TCRdb D assignment of TRBD2 cannot be verified. This CDR3 contains 17 residues. Germline CDR1 is MNHEY and CDR2 is SVGAGI.

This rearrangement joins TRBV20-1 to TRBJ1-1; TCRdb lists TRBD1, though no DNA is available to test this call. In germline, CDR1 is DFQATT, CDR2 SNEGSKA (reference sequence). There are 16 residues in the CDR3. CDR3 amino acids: CSAQSLDREMNTEAFF.

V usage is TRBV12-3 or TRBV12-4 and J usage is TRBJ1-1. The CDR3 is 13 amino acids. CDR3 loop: CASSLTGFSEAFF.

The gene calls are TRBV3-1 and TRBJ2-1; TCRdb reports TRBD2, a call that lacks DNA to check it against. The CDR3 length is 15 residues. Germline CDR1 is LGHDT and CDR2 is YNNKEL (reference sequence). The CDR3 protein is CASSQLSGRPRGQFF.

CDR3 amino acids: CASTRDRVTDTQYF. The chain recombines TRBV25-1 with TRBJ2-3; no DNA is available, so the TRBD1 call from TCRdb remains unchecked. The CDR3 loop spans 14 amino acids. CDR1 and CDR2 (germline): MGHDK, SYGVNS.

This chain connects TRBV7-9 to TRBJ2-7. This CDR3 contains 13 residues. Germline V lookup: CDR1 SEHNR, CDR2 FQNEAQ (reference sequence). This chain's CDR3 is CASSPTWDYEQYF.

CDR3 residues: CASSQDGFNDGYTF. The chain couples TRBV7-9 to TRBJ1-2. This CDR3 is built from 14 residues. Germline values: CDR1 SEHNR, CDR2 FQNEAQ (reference sequence). Complete variable domain (other parts from reference TRBV7-9 and TRBJ1-2): DTGVSQNPRHKITKRGQNVTFRCDPISEHNRLYWYRQTLGQGPEFLTYFQNEAQLEKSRLLSDRFSAERPKGSFSTLEIQRTEQGDSAMYLCASSQDGFNDGYTFGSGTRLTVV.